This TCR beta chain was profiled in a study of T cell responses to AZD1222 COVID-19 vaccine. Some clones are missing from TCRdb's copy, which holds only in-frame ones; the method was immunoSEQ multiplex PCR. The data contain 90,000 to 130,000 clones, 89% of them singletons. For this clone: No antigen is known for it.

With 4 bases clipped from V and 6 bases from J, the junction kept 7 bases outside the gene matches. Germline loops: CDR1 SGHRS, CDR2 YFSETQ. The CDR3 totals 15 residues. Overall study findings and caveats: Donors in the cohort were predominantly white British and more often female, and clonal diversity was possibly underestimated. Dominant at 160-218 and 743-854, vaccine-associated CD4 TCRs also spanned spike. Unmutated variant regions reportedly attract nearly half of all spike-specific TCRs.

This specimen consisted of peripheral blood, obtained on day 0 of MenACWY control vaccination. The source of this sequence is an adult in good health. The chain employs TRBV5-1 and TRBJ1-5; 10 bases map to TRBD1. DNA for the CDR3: TGCGCCAGCAGCCCCGGGACAGGGGTGGTTCAGCCCCAGCATTTT. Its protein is CASSPGTGVVQPQHF.